The 26 T cell receptor beta chains below were found in one sample sequenced in a study of cytomegalovirus exposure and HLA in healthy donors (dated by TCRdb to the late 2010s). Library creation used the immunoSEQ multiplex PCR assay. Not all clones reach the TCRdb copy of this immuneACCESS table, which keeps in-frame sequences only. Checked studies attribute under half of the gap to unresolved V genes and leave the rest unexplained. The sample yields more than 150,000 clones; about 86% were counted once. Of the sample, about 2.8% falls within the top ten clones. Sequenced material: PBMCs. The receptors come from a woman younger than 35 in good health and CMV-seropositive.

The chain recombines TRBV7-8 with TRBJ2-7; D is ambiguous. Trimming took 7 bases from V and 0 from J, leaving 13 bases between them. The germline gives CDR1 SGHVS, CDR2 FQNEAQ. The length of the CDR3 is 14 residues. CDR3 nucleotide sequence: TGTGCCAGCACCATACAAAGGAGCTCCTACGAGCAGTACTTC. It codes for CASTIQRSSYEQYF.

V usage is TRBV6-6 and J usage is TRBJ1-1, with D possibly being TRBD1 (5 bases). The CDR3 loop spans 15 amino acids. V was pared by 6 bases and J by 0 bases, with 14 bases between. CDR1 MNHNY and CDR2 SVGAGI come from the germline V gene (reference sequence). Here the CDR3 reads CASSRAGPLNTEAFF. Written as DNA, the CDR3 is TGTGCCAGCAGCCGGGCAGGGCCTCTGAACACTGAAGCTTTCTTT.

The chain couples TRBV7-9 to TRBJ1-3, with 8 bases aligning to TRBD1. Germline V gene sequence: CDR1 SEHNR, CDR2 FQNEAQ (reference sequence). The CDR3 contains 15 residues. The ends lost 4 bases at V and 3 bases at J; junction bases unmatched: 5. The CDR3 here is CASSSDRESGNTIYF. CDR3 coding DNA: TGTGCCAGCAGCTCGGACAGGGAAAGTGGAAACACCATATATTTT.

The genes are TRBV29-1 and TRBJ2-3, with a tentative D call TRBD1 (6 bases). Germline V gene data show CDR1 as SQVTM and CDR2 as ANQGSEA. The CDR3 loop spans 16 amino acids. The germline V and J ends were trimmed by 3 bases and 6 bases, with 22 bases remaining between them. Written as DNA, the CDR3 is TGCAGCGTTGAGTCGGGCATGGGACACCTAAAGGATACGCAGTATTTT. This sequence encodes CSVESGMGHLKDTQYF.

The V and J genes are TRBV7-6 and TRBJ2-5; weak D call: TRBD2 (6 bases). The germline V and J ends were trimmed by 5 bases and 4 bases, with 11 bases remaining between them. The germline gives CDR1 SGHVS, CDR2 FNYEAQ. This CDR3 contains 13 residues. CDR3 region: CASSHSGSETQYF. Written as DNA, the CDR3 is TGTGCCAGCAGCCACAGCGGGTCAGAGACCCAGTACTTC.

The V and J genes are TRBV5-1 and TRBJ2-3; TRBD2 agrees at 8 bases. The CDR3 runs 15 residues. Germline assignment: CDR1 SGHRS and CDR2 YFSETQ. V shed 5 bases, J shed 3 bases, and the junction held 8 bases outside the gene matches. CDR3 sequence (DNA): TGCGCCAGCAGAAGCGGGGGCAGTGTAACAGATACGCAGTATTTT. Translation: CASRSGGSVTDTQYF.

This sequence joins TRBV4-2 and TRBJ1-4; weak D call: TRBD1 (6 bases). CDR3 size: 16 residues. Trimming cost V 4 bases and J 2 bases, with 14 bases left between them. Germline values: CDR1 LGHNA, CDR2 YNFKEQ. The CDR3 here is CASSPEGGATNEKLFF. For the CDR3, the DNA is TGTGCCAGCAGCCCCGAAGGGGGGGCCACTAATGAAAAACTGTTTTTT.

V and J are TRBV19 and TRBJ2-5; possible D gene TRBD1, 5 bases. Deletions cut 3 bases from V and 4 bases from J, with 12 bases between. Germline V gene data show CDR1 as LNHDA and CDR2 as SQIVND (reference sequence). The CDR3 is 14 residues long. DNA for the CDR3: TGTGCCAGTAGTATCTCAGGGCGAGGAGAGACCCAGTACTTC. This gives the protein CASSISGRGETQYF. The variable domain in full, completed from reference TRBV19 and TRBJ2-5, reads DGGITQSPKYLFRKEGQNVTLSCEQNLNHDAMYWYRQDPGQGLRLIYYSQIVNDFQKGDIAEGYSVSREKKESFPLTVTSAQKNPTAFYLCASSISGRGETQYFGPGTRLLVL.

The chain recombines TRBV7-2 with TRBJ2-1; D is unclear. Trimming shortened V by 4 bases and J by 4 bases, and 5 bases separated the two germline ends. The CDR3 covers 12 residues. Germline V gene data show CDR1 as SGHTA and CDR2 as FQGNSA. CDR3 in amino acids: CASSSPYNEQFF. In nucleotides, the CDR3 is TGTGCCAGCAGCTCCCCGTACAATGAGCAGTTCTTC.

The chain uses TRBV15 and TRBJ2-7; 7 bases match TRBD1. Trimming cost V 3 bases and J 3 bases; bases outside gene matches: 2. The CDR3 is 13 amino acids. Germline loops: CDR1 LNHNV, CDR2 YYDKDF (reference sequence). The CDR3 is CATSRDRNYEQYF. The DNA of the CDR3 is TGTGCCACCAGCAGGGACAGGAACTACGAGCAGTACTTC.

This rearrangement joins TRBV5-6 to TRBJ2-1; D uncertain. The CDR3 spans 12 residues. CDR1 and CDR2 from the germline V gene are SGHDT and YYEEEE. Trimming cost V 5 bases and J 8 bases, with 11 bases left between them. The CDR3 coding sequence is TGTGCCAGCAGTCGTTGGTCGGATGAGCAGTTCTTC. This codes for CASSRWSDEQFF.

This clone was detected many times. The J gene is TRBJ1-5, the V gene TRBV6-1, with D uncertain. Germline CDR1 MNHNS, CDR2 SASEGT. This CDR3 comprises 12 residues. Trimming removed 7 bases from V and 4 bases from J, with 8 bases in between. CDR3 in amino acids: CASTRGNQPQHF. As DNA, the CDR3 is TGTGCCAGCACGCGCGGTAATCAGCCCCAGCATTTT.

V usage is TRBV11-2 and J usage is TRBJ2-3; D is ambiguous. Trimming pared 4 bases from V and 3 bases from J, leaving 11 bases between. This CDR3 is built from 14 residues. Looked up from germline, CDR1 is SGHAT and CDR2 is FQNNGV. For the CDR3, the DNA is TGTGCCAGCAGCTCATCAGTCTGGACAGATACGCAGTATTTT. Translation gives CASSSSVWTDTQYF.

The CDR3 nucleotides are TGTGCCAGCAGTTTAGGGCAGGCTGCAAGGGAGACCCAGTACTTC. Translating it yields CASSLGQAARETQYF. V usage is TRBV28 and J usage is TRBJ2-5, with no clear D. The CDR3 covers 15 residues. V was shortened by 2 bases and J by 5 bases, with 15 bases between the two germline ends. From germline, CDR1 is MDHEN and CDR2 SYDVKM.

J is TRBJ2-3 and V is TRBV19, with 7 bases fitting TRBD2. There are 16 residues in the CDR3. With V trimmed by 0 bases and J by 1 base, 4 bases remained unmatched. Germline CDR1 and CDR2: LNHDA and SQIVND (reference sequence). DNA for the CDR3: TGTGCCAGTAGTATAGAGATCCGGGGGGGCACAGATACGCAGTATTTT. It yields the protein CASSIEIRGGTDTQYF.

This clone was observed a single time. This chain joins TRBV27 and TRBJ2-7; the D gene is possibly TRBD1 (6 bases). Germline V gives CDR1 MNHEY, CDR2 SMNVEV (reference sequence). V lost 3 bases and J lost 1, with 10 bases in between. The CDR3 is made up of 14 amino acids. The CDR3 coding sequence is TGTGCCAGCAGTTTCGGCCAGGGGTCCTACGAGCAGTACTTC. Translating gives CASSFGQGSYEQYF.

The chain employs TRBV5-6 and TRBJ2-3, with 7 nucleotides matching TRBD1. The CDR3 covers 16 residues. Germline CDR1 SGHDT, CDR2 YYEEEE. V trimming: 6 bases; J trimming: 2 bases; junction bases outside the gene matches: 12. The CDR3 is CASTRPGTVHTDTQYF. The DNA for the CDR3 is TGTGCCAGCACCCGCCCGGGGACAGTACACACAGATACGCAGTATTTT. Supplemented by reference TRBV5-6 and TRBJ2-3, the full variable domain reads DAGVTQSPTHLIKTRGQQVTLRCSPKSGHDTVSWYQQALGQGPQFIFQYYEEEERQRGNFPDRFSGHQFPNYSSELNVNALLLGDSALYLCASTRPGTVHTDTQYFGPGTRLTVL.

This rearrangement joins TRBV15 to TRBJ2-2, with 8 bases fitting TRBD2. This CDR3 spans 19 amino acids. V dropped 0 bases and J dropped 4; count of bases not matched to a gene: 13. In germline, CDR1 is LNHNV, CDR2 YYDKDF (reference sequence). The CDR3 region has the DNA TGTGCCACCAGCAGAGATGATACCTATGCGGGGGGTGTCACCGGGGAGCTGTTTTTT. Its protein is CATSRDDTYAGGVTGELFF.

V is TRBV7-9 and J is TRBJ1-5, with TRBD1 matching 7 bases. With 1 base clipped from V and 2 bases from J, the junction kept 5 bases outside the gene matches. The CDR3 runs 16 residues. Per the germline V gene, CDR1 is SEHNR and CDR2 is FQNEAQ (reference sequence). This chain's CDR3 is CASSLGGGTGNQPQHF. Written as DNA, the CDR3 is TGTGCCAGCAGCTTAGGGGGCGGGACAGGCAATCAGCCCCAGCATTTT.

The chain links TRBV27 to TRBJ1-1, with D tentatively TRBD1 (5 bases). The V gene lost 4 bases and the J gene lost 2 bases, with 11 bases spanning the gap. The germline gives CDR1 MNHEY, CDR2 SMNVEV (reference sequence). CDR3 length equals 14 residues. CDR3 nucleotides: TGTGCCAGCAGTTCCCAGGGCCTTAACACTGAAGCTTTCTTT. Translating it yields CASSSQGLNTEAFF.

The chain uses TRBV6-1 and TRBJ1-2; 10 nucleotides match TRBD1. The CDR3 is made up of 14 amino acids. Germline values: CDR1 MNHNS, CDR2 SASEGT. The V gene end was trimmed by 7 bases and the J gene end by 2 bases; junction bases not matched to a gene: 4. The CDR3 nucleotides are TGTGCCAGCACCCCGGGACAGGGGAACTATGGCTACACCTTC. It encodes CASTPGQGNYGYTF.

V gene TRBV11-2 combines with J gene TRBJ1-2, with 7 bases identical to TRBD1. CDR1 is SGHAT, CDR2 FQNNGV, per germline. CDR3 length equals 16 residues. Trimming took 5 bases from V and 4 from J; bases not matched to a gene: 13. The CDR3 nucleotides are TGTGCCAGCAGCCAGGTTCGACAGGGAAACGGCTATGGCTACACCTTC. Protein product: CASSQVRQGNGYGYTF. Looking up the rest from reference TRBV11-2 and TRBJ1-2 gives the full variable domain: EAGVAQSPRYKIIEKRQSVAFWCNPISGHATLYWYQQILGQGPKLLIQFQNNGVVDDSQLPKDRFSAERLKGVDSTLKIQPAKLEDSAVYLCASSQVRQGNGYGYTFGSGTRLTVV.

The rearrangement links TRBV29-1 to TRBJ2-7; D is unresolved. Trimming shortened V by 2 bases and J by 3 bases, and 17 bases separated the two germline ends. CDR1 SQVTM and CDR2 ANQGSEA come from the germline V gene. The CDR3 consists of 15 residues. CDR3 sequence: CSVEMSQDNSYEQYF. Written as DNA, the CDR3 is TGCAGCGTTGAAATGTCTCAGGATAACAGCTACGAGCAGTACTTC.

The rearrangement links TRBV6-1 to TRBJ2-1; TRBD2 matches at 10 bases. The CDR3 is made up of 14 amino acids. V was clipped by 9 bases and J by 7 bases; unmatched bases: 9. The V gene's germline CDR1 is MNHNS and CDR2 SASEGT. The CDR3 spells CASSAGGLANEQFF. The CDR3 coding sequence is TGTGCCAGTTCAGCGGGGGGGCTAGCGAATGAGCAGTTCTTC.

V usage is TRBV9 and J usage is TRBJ2-1, with 8 nucleotides matching TRBD1. Losses at the gene ends were 2 bases for V and 14 bases for J; bases not matched to a gene: 9. The CDR3 spans 13 residues. From germline, CDR1 is SGDLS and CDR2 YYNGEE. The CDR3 sequence is CASSVYGQGAEFF. In nucleotides, the CDR3 is TGTGCCAGCAGCGTTTACGGACAGGGAGCCGAGTTCTTC.

This chain joins TRBV5-8 and TRBJ2-1, with TRBD2 identical over 10 bases. The CDR3 consists of 15 residues. Germline V gene data show CDR1 as SGHTS and CDR2 as YDEGEE. V dropped 5 bases and J dropped 2; count of bases not matched to a gene: 4. CDR3 sequence (DNA): TGTGCCAGCAGACGAGCGGGGGGGCCCTACAATGAGCAGTTCTTC. It yields the protein CASRRAGGPYNEQFF. The full variable domain, with the rest looked up from reference TRBV5-8 and TRBJ2-1, is EAGVTQSPTHLIKTRGQQATLRCSPISGHTSVYWYQQALGLGLQFLLWYDEGEERNRGNFPPRFSGRQFPNYSSELNVNALELEDSALYLCASRRAGGPYNEQFFGPGTRLTVL.